Sequencing of this TCR beta chain was carried out in a study of blood T cell repertoires in COVID-19. About the research overall: The cDNA or gDNA used as material had been derived from T cells, B-cell-depleted T cells, or PBMCs.

Assay: immunoSEQ multiplex PCR; the TCRdb copy retains only in-frame clones and omits some. Among some 150,000 clones, roughly 85% were seen once, and the ten largest hold 0.85% to 1.2%. The CDR3 is 14 residues long. The V gene end was trimmed by 3 bases and the J gene end by 4 bases; junction bases not matched to a gene: 3. The V gene's germline CDR1 is KGHDR and CDR2 SFDVKD. The chain is built from TRBV24-1 and TRBJ2-3; 7 nucleotides agree with TRBD1. The sequence was collected from a man aged 35 to 55 with acute or convalescent COVID-19. Sequencing was carried out using peripheral blood. Here the CDR3 DNA reads TGTGCCACCAGTGATCCTGGACAGGCAGATACGCAGTATTTT. Its translation: CATSDPGQADTQYF.